This TCR beta chain emerged from a study of early T cells in non-severe SARS-CoV-2 infection. The table lists this clonotype with a count of one. V shed 4 bases and J shed 7 bases, with 16 bases lying between them. The CDR3 sequence is 14 residues long. The germline CDR1 and CDR2 sequences are MNHNY and SVGAGI (reference sequence). One entry per CDR3 protein, called by TCRdb with MiXCR from the 5' RACE reads. Among approximately 65,000 distinct CDR3 sequences listed, roughly 12% were seen once. The TCR was taken from an adult who was a healthcare worker with PCR-confirmed SARS-CoV-2 infection or an uninfected control (not recorded which). The genes are TRBV6-6 and TRBJ1-2; TRBD1 is a possible D gene (6 bases). The source was whole blood, collected at baseline. In nucleotides, the CDR3 is TGTGCCAGCAGTTCACAACAGGGACTTCGTGGCTACACCTTC. Its translation is CASSSQQGLRGYTF.